These 23 T cell receptor beta chains originate from one sample sequenced in a study of T cell repertoires in cytomegalovirus infection. MiXCR, run by TCRdb on the reads, gives a single entry per CDR3 protein. The table lists about 210,000 distinct CDR3 sequences, roughly 6.5% of them singletons. The material sequenced was PBMCs. These receptor sequences come from a human donor in good health (CMV status not recorded). Some clones in this sample may be carry-over from other donors' samples.

This clonotype was found many times. J is TRBJ1-2 and V is TRBV12-5, with unresolved D. The CDR3 is 13 residues long. CDR1 LGHNT and CDR2 FRNRAP come from the germline V gene. Trimming cost V 3 bases and J 2 bases, with 7 bases left between them. CDR3 sequence reads: CASGFSGNYGYTF. CDR3 in DNA: TGTGCTAGTGGTTTTTCGGGGAACTATGGCTACACCTTC.

The CDR3 DNA follows: TGCAGTGCCCCTGGGACTAGCGGGGGCCTCTGGAATGAGCAGTTCTTC. Protein: CSAPGTSGGLWNEQFF. V and J are TRBV20-1 and TRBJ2-1, with 14 bases aligning to TRBD2. V dropped 6 bases and J dropped 7; count of bases not matched to a gene: 11. CDR3 size: 16 residues. CDR1 and CDR2 (germline): DFQATT, SNEGSKA (reference sequence).

There are many counts of this clonotype. The chain recombines TRBV11-3 with TRBJ2-1; 16 bases are a match to TRBD2. J was trimmed by 0 bases and V by 5 bases; bases with no gene match: 4. The CDR3 length is 18 residues. The germline V gene encodes CDR1 SGHNT and CDR2 YENEEA. CDR3 residues: CASSPGLAGGSSYNEQFF. The CDR3 DNA follows: TGTGCCAGCAGCCCGGGACTAGCGGGGGGGAGCTCCTACAATGAGCAGTTCTTC.

This clonotype showed up many times. The V and J genes are TRBV3-1 and TRBJ1-4; 9 bases fit TRBD1. CDR1 and CDR2 (germline): LGHDT, YNNKEL (reference sequence). The junction had 6 bases not matched to a gene; V was cut back by 8 bases and J by 5 bases. The CDR3 length is 14 residues. This CDR3 is CASQTGTGNEKLFF. The CDR3, as DNA: TGTGCCAGCCAAACCGGGACAGGGAATGAAAAACTGTTTTTT.

This clonotype turned up a few times. The chain joins TRBV9 to TRBJ2-2; D is unclear. From germline, CDR1 is SGDLS and CDR2 YYNGEE. V dropped 3 bases and J dropped 7 bases, with 10 bases sitting between them. This CDR3 contains 13 residues. Here the CDR3 reads CASSETIGGELFF. CDR3 nucleotide sequence: TGTGCCAGCAGCGAAACAATAGGCGGGGAGCTGTTTTTT.

A word on this clonotype: One junction end disagrees with the germline gene, perhaps due to a read error. This rearrangement joins TRBV7-7 to TRBJ2-5; D may be TRBD2 (6 bases). In germline, CDR1 is SSHAT, CDR2 FNYEAQ (reference sequence). CDR3 size: 13 residues. The CDR3 DNA reads TGTGCTAGCAGCTTTAGACTAGAAGAGACCCAGTACTTC. It is translated as CASSFRLEETQYF.

This sequence joins TRBV27 and TRBJ1-1; unclear D gene. This CDR3 region has 8 residues. V dropped 8 bases and J dropped 7 bases, with 2 bases sitting between them. Germline V gives CDR1 MNHEY, CDR2 SMNVEV (reference sequence). This chain's CDR3 is CASLEAFF. The CDR3 bases are TGTGCCAGCCTTGAAGCTTTCTTT.

This clonotype was picked up many times. CDR3 sequence (DNA): TGTGCCAGCAGCTTAACGACCGGGGGGGACTCCTACAATGAGCAGTTCTTC. This translates into CASSLTTGGDSYNEQFF. V and J are TRBV7-3 and TRBJ2-1, with 8 nucleotides matching TRBD2. This CDR3 is 17 amino acids long. V lost 0 bases to trimming and J lost 0 bases; unmatched junction nucleotides: 4. CDR1 is SGHTA and CDR2 is FQGTGA in the germline V gene. Supplemented by reference TRBV7-3 and TRBJ2-1, the full variable domain reads GAGVSQTPSNKVTEKGKYVELRCDPISGHTALYWYRQSLGQGPEFLIYFQGTGAADDSGLPNDRFFAVRPEGSVSTLKIQRTERGDSAVYLCASSLTTGGDSYNEQFFGPGTRLTVL.

This clonotype was recorded at least ten times. The rearrangement uses TRBV4-2 and TRBJ1-1; the match to TRBD1 covers 7 bases. The CDR3 covers 15 residues. Germline CDR1 is LGHNA and CDR2 is YNFKEQ. Germline trimming cut 3 bases from V and 7 bases from J; bases unmatched to any gene: 11. CDR3 amino acids: CASSHTGQDSIEAFF. CDR3 in DNA: TGTGCCAGCAGCCACACTGGACAGGACTCCATTGAAGCTTTCTTT.

Only a few counts were recorded for this clonotype. V gene TRBV14 combines with J gene TRBJ2-7, with 8 bases lining up with TRBD2. V lost 1 base, J lost 0 bases, and 5 bases stayed unmatched. The CDR3 has 16 amino acids. Germline values: CDR1 SGHDN, CDR2 FVKESK. In DNA, the CDR3 is TGTGCCAGCAGCCAAGGACGCGGGGGGTACTCCTACGAGCAGTACTTC. Translation gives CASSQGRGGYSYEQYF. Full variable domain (outside the CDR3, taken from reference TRBV14 and TRBJ2-7): EAGVTQFPSHSVIEKGQTVTLRCDPISGHDNLYWYRRVMGKEIKFLLHFVKESKQDESGMPNNRFLAERTGGTYSTLKVQPAELEDSGVYFCASSQGRGGYSYEQYFGPGTRLTVT.

This clonotype showed up just a few times. This chain connects TRBV6-6 to TRBJ1-2; possible D gene TRBD1, 6 bases. Deletions cut 6 bases from V and 2 bases from J, with 16 bases between. The CDR3 length is 15 residues. Germline CDR1 and CDR2: MNHNY and SVGAGI (reference sequence). For the CDR3, the DNA is TGTGCCAGCAGATTGTTCACAGGGCGGAACTATGGCTACACCTTC. Its protein product is CASRLFTGRNYGYTF.

This clonotype was detected many times. The chain carries TRBV18 and TRBJ1-6; D gene uncertain. Deletions cut 2 bases from V and 2 bases from J, with 13 bases between. The CDR3 has 17 amino acids. The germline V gene has CDR1 KGHSH and CDR2 LQKENI. CDR3 in DNA: TGTGCCAGCTCACCATCACCAACCACAACCTATAATTCACCCCTCCACTTT. It codes for CASSPSPTTTYNSPLHF.

Many counts were recorded for this clonotype. The V and J genes are TRBV2 and TRBJ1-4, with no clear D. The CDR3 sequence is 16 residues long. Looked up from germline, CDR1 is SNHLY and CDR2 is FYNNEI. V lost 7 bases, J lost 0 bases, and 15 bases lay in between. CDR3 nucleotide sequence: TGTGCCAGCAATTTCGCAGCGGCCGCAACTAATGAAAAACTGTTTTTT. Its protein is CASNFAAAATNEKLFF.

This clonotype was recorded at least ten times. The V gene is TRBV20-1, the J gene TRBJ1-1; D possibly corresponds to TRBD1 (5 bases). Germline lookup yields CDR1 DFQATT and CDR2 SNEGSKA (reference sequence). Trimming left V 2 bases short and J 0 bases short, with 13 bases between. This CDR3 comprises 15 residues. The CDR3: CSARIPGPMNTEAFF. The CDR3 coding sequence is TGCAGTGCTAGAATACCGGGGCCTATGAACACTGAAGCTTTCTTT.

This clonotype was seen repeatedly, ten times or more. The gene calls are TRBV27 and TRBJ2-7, with 7 bases fitting TRBD1. The germline gives CDR1 MNHEY, CDR2 SMNVEV (reference sequence). The V gene end was trimmed by 2 bases and the J gene end by 3 bases; junction bases not matched to a gene: 1. The CDR3 covers 13 residues. The CDR3 loop reads CASSLDRDYEQYF. In nucleotides, the CDR3 is TGTGCCAGCAGTTTAGACAGGGACTACGAGCAGTACTTC.

This clonotype occurred many times. This rearrangement joins TRBV20-1 to TRBJ1-1; D remains unclear. Trimming cost V 4 bases and J 4 bases, with 13 bases left between them. This CDR3 region has 13 residues. Germline CDR1 reads DFQATT; CDR2 reads SNEGSKA (reference sequence). In DNA, the CDR3 is TGCAGTGCTACACTAGCCGGGTCCACTGAAGCTTTCTTT. As protein: CSATLAGSTEAFF.

This clonotype appeared a few times. The chain is built from TRBV14 and TRBJ2-5, with 9 bases aligning to TRBD1. Germline-derived CDR1 and CDR2 are SGHDN and FVKESK. This CDR3 is built from 16 residues. The J segment lost 4 bases and the V segment lost 0 bases, leaving 6 bases of the junction unmatched. The CDR3 region is CASSQEMYRGRETQYF. CDR3 in DNA: TGTGCCAGCAGCCAAGAAATGTACAGGGGGCGAGAGACCCAGTACTTC.

For this clonotype: One junction end disagrees with the germline gene, perhaps due to a read error. V usage is TRBV7-2 and J usage is TRBJ1-2; tentatively, D is TRBD1 (5 bases). CDR3 length equals 13 residues. CDR1 is SGHTA and CDR2 is FQGNSA in the germline V gene. For the CDR3, the DNA is TGTACCAGCAGCCTCCGACAGAGCTATAGCTACACCTTC. Residues: CTSSLRQSYSYTF.

In its sample, this clonotype was seen many times. J is TRBJ2-1 and V is TRBV11-1, with D uncertain. The germline V and J ends were trimmed by 5 bases and 8 bases, with 10 bases remaining between them. The CDR3 consists of 12 residues. Germline V gene lookup returns CDR1 SGHAT and CDR2 FQDESV (reference sequence). CDR3 DNA: TGTGCCAGCAGCCCCCGCTCCGATGAGCAGTTCTTC. It translates to CASSPRSDEQFF.

This clonotype was detected ten times or more. The chain couples TRBV7-2 to TRBJ2-5, with 9 nucleotides matching TRBD2. The germline V gene has CDR1 SGHTA and CDR2 FQGNSA. The V gene end was trimmed by 3 bases and the J gene end by 4 bases; junction bases not matched to a gene: 6. The CDR3 contains 15 residues. In nucleotides, the CDR3 is TGTGCCAGCAGCTTGGGTAGCGGGGGAACAGAGACCCAGTACTTC. Translation gives CASSLGSGGTETQYF. Based on the CDR3 plus reference TRBV7-2 and TRBJ2-5, the full variable domain is GAGVSQSPSNKVTEKGKDVELRCDPISGHTALYWYRQSLGQGLEFLIYFQGNSAPDKSGLPSDRFSAERTGGSVSTLTIQRTQQEDSAVYLCASSLGSGGTETQYFGPGTRLLVL.

The table lists this clonotype with many counts. The chain joins TRBV5-1 to TRBJ2-5; D may be TRBD2 (6 bases). The germline CDR1 and CDR2 sequences are SGHRS and YFSETQ. The CDR3 is made up of 13 amino acids. V was cut by 5 bases and J by 5 bases, with 13 bases left in between. This CDR3 is CASSRRGGETQYF. The DNA of the CDR3 is TGCGCCAGCAGTAGGAGGGGCGGGGAGACCCAGTACTTC.

This clonotype was seen many times. This chain links TRBV4-1 with TRBJ1-1; D is uncertain. V lost 0 bases to trimming and J lost 6 bases, with 14 bases between them. The CDR3 contains 15 residues. Germline V gene lookup returns CDR1 MGHRA and CDR2 YSYEKL. This CDR3 is CASSQDIRPNAEAFF. DNA for the CDR3: TGCGCCAGCAGCCAAGATATTAGGCCAAACGCTGAAGCTTTCTTT.

The chain links TRBV28 to TRBJ2-7; tentatively, D is TRBD2 (6 bases). This CDR3 contains 14 residues. V was clipped by 7 bases and J by 2 bases, with 15 bases between them. Germline V CDR1 and CDR2: MDHEN, SYDVKM. The CDR3 bases are TGTGCCAGCAAAGAGGGACTTTATCCCTACGAGCAGTACTTC. This sequence encodes CASKEGLYPYEQYF.